These 2 T cell receptor beta chains were sequenced from one sample in a study of CD8 T cells in ankylosing spondylitis. Each CDR3 protein gets one entry after TCRdb re-called the 5' RACE reads with MiXCR. The sample has approximately 140,000 distinct CDR3 sequences; approximately 48% are singletons. Sequences were obtained from synovial fluid, either unsorted or a sorted T cell fraction (not recorded which). These receptors originate from a male donor with ankylosing spondylitis.

The rearrangement uses TRBV4-1 and TRBJ1-4; TRBD1 is a possible D gene (5 bases). This CDR3 has 15 amino acids. The V end was cut by 4 bases, the J end by 8 bases, with 17 bases between. CDR1 and CDR2 from the germline V gene are MGHRA and YSYEKL. CDR3 sequence reads: CASSPYGGGEEKLFF. The CDR3 nucleotides read TGCGCCAGCAGCCCCTACGGTGGGGGTGAAGAAAAACTGTTTTTT.

The DNA for the CDR3 is TGTGCCAGCAGCCCCAGGGTTGCCCCATTCGCATTTAACACTGAAGCTTTCTTT. Translation gives CASSPRVAPFAFNTEAFF. The gene calls are TRBV9 and TRBJ1-1, with a possible D match to TRBD1 (5 bases). The CDR3 is 18 amino acids. V dropped 4 bases and J dropped 2 bases, with 24 bases sitting between them. Germline-derived CDR1 and CDR2 are SGDLS and YYNGEE. Full variable domain (missing parts from reference TRBV9 and TRBJ1-1): DSGVTQTPKHLITATGQRVTLRCSPRSGDLSVYWYQQSLDQGLQFLIQYYNGEERAKGNILERFSAQQFPDLHSELNLSSLELGDSALYFCASSPRVAPFAFNTEAFFGQGTRLTVV.